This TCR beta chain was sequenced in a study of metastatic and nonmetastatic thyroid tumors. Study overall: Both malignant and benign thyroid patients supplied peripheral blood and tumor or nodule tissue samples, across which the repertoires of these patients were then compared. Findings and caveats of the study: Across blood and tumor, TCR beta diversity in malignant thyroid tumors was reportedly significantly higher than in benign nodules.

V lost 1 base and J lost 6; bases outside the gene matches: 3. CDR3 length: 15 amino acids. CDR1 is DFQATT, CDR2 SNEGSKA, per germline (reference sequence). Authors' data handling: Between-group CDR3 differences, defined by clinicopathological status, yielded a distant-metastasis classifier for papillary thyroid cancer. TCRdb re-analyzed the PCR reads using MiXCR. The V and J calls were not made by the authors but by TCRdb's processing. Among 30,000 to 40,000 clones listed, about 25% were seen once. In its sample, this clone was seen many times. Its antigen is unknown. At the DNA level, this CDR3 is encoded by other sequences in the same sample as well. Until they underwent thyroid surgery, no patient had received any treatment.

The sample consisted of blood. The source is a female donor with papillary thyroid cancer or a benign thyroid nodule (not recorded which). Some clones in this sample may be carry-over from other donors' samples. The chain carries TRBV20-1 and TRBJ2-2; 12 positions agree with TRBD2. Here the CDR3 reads CSARGTSGEPGELFF. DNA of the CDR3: TGCAGTGCTAGAGGGACTAGCGGGGAACCCGGGGAGCTGTTTTTT.